The entry below describes one T cell receptor (beta chain). Its antigen is undetermined. Partitioning of CD4+ cells yielded a CD45RA+ naive subset and a CD45RA-negative memory subset. CDR1 is SGHTA, CDR2 FQGNSA, per germline. This CDR3 is 13 amino acids long. V was shortened by 1 base and J by 6 bases, with 10 bases between the two germline ends. This sample stems from a study of shared clonotypes between healthy human individuals. Generated by immunoSEQ multiplex PCR, the TCRdb table keeps only in-frame clones and is missing some. This sample has 2 million to 3 million clones; roughly 93% occur once, and the top ten carry around 0.4%. General study points: Clonotype sharing across several donors was observed for roughly 5% of naive CD4 clonotypes.

The source is a man younger than 35 in good health. Some clones in this sample may be carry-over from other donors' samples. V gene TRBV7-2 combines with J gene TRBJ2-7, with D possibly matching TRBD2 (5 bases). Sequenced input: naive CD4+ T cells from PBMCs. Subset here: CD45RA+ positively selected. The CDR3 spells CASSLEPGFEQYF. Written as DNA, the CDR3 is TGTGCCAGCAGCTTAGAACCGGGATTCGAGCAGTACTTC.